This T cell receptor beta chain came from a study of blood T cells in healthy people across ages. This clonotype has just a few counts. A sample-barcoded 5' primer and a J-beta primer mix were used in a second PCR of roughly 6 to 11 cycles. TCRdb re-called the 5' RACE reads through MiXCR, storing one row per CDR3 protein. Of about 1 million distinct CDR3 sequences listed, roughly 45% are singletons. V gave up 4 bases and J gave up 7 bases; unmatched junction bases: 10. The CDR3 is 16 residues long. Germline-derived CDR1 and CDR2 are ENHRY and SYGVKD. Material for sequencing was blood. The V and J genes are TRBV10-3 and TRBJ1-2, with 12 nucleotides matching TRBD1. The TCR was taken from a woman aged 55-69 years in good health. The CDR3: CAISGDRDRGRGGYTF. CDR3 in DNA: TGTGCCATCAGTGGGGACCGGGACAGGGGGCGCGGTGGCTACACCTTC.